These 20 T cell receptor beta chains came from one sample sequenced in a study of monozygotic twins with inflammatory bowel disease. TCRdb re-called the 5' RACE reads and gives one entry per CDR3 protein, without DNA. The sample spans approximately 340,000 distinct CDR3 sequences; the ten largest clones claim under 2.5%. Sequenced sample: blood. These receptors were obtained from a human donor with ulcerative colitis or Crohn's disease, or a healthy co-twin of an affected twin (not recorded which).

This chain links TRBV20-1 with TRBJ2-3; TCRdb designates TRBD2, a call that cannot be tested without DNA. The CDR3 spans 13 residues. Germline-derived CDR1 and CDR2 are DFQATT and SNEGSKA (reference sequence). The CDR3 sequence is CSADGLAEDTQYF.

The chain has TRBV7-2 and TRBJ2-5. CDR1 is SGHTA and CDR2 is FQGNSA in the germline V gene. The CDR3 is made up of 13 amino acids. The CDR3 spells CASSPNRQETQYF.

V usage is TRBV27 and J usage is TRBJ2-7. CDR3 length: 14 amino acids. Per germline, CDR1 MNHEY and CDR2 SMNVEV (reference sequence). The CDR3 here is CASSFGIPIYEQYF.

The V gene is TRBV5-4, the J gene TRBJ1-1; TCRdb reports TRBD1, a call that lacks DNA to check it against. Germline values: CDR1 SGHNT, CDR2 YYREEE (reference sequence). This CDR3 is 15 amino acids long. CDR3: CASSSPGIPGSEAFF. Looking up the rest from reference TRBV5-4 and TRBJ1-1 gives the full variable domain: ETGVTQSPTHLIKTRGQQVTLRCSSQSGHNTVSWYQQALGQGPQFIFQYYREEENGRGNFPPRFSGLQFPNYSSELNVNALELDDSALYLCASSSPGIPGSEAFFGQGTRLTVV.

The V and J genes are TRBV5-1 and TRBJ2-3; TCRdb calls TRBD1, which cannot be checked without DNA. Germline V gene sequence: CDR1 SGHRS, CDR2 YFSETQ. The CDR3 consists of 14 residues. This CDR3 reads CASRYGESRDTQYF.

The chain couples TRBV9 to TRBJ2-1; the TCRdb D gene call, TRBD1, has no DNA to confirm it. CDR3 length: 12 amino acids. CDR1 and CDR2 from the germline V gene are SGDLS and YYNGEE. The CDR3 spells CASSVRVGEQFF.

The chain joins TRBV11-2 to TRBJ2-3. The CDR3 runs to 16 residues. Germline V gene sequence: CDR1 SGHAT, CDR2 FQNNGV. This CDR3 is CASSLWLAGGTDTQYF.

The chain carries TRBV12-3 or TRBV12-4 and TRBJ2-7; no DNA is available, so the TRBD1 call from TCRdb remains unchecked. This CDR3 comprises 14 residues. The CDR3 loop is CASIRGLSAYEQYF.

The V and J genes are TRBV7-9 and TRBJ2-3. Germline lookup yields CDR1 SEHNR and CDR2 FQNEAQ (reference sequence). The CDR3 runs to 16 residues. This chain's CDR3 is CASSLGQLADTDTQYF.

The V call is TRBV20-1, the J call TRBJ1-4; as DNA is missing, the TRBD1 call by TCRdb cannot be tested. CDR3 length: 16 residues. In germline, CDR1 is DFQATT, CDR2 SNEGSKA (reference sequence). The CDR3 region is CSAPKLGGATNEKLFF.

This chain uses TRBV4-3 with TRBJ1-4; TCRdb's assignment of TRBD1 cannot be checked, as there is no DNA. CDR3 length equals 15 residues. Germline V gene data show CDR1 as LGHNA and CDR2 as YSLEER. Here the CDR3 reads CASSQDRRGDEKLFF.

This chain links TRBV12-3 or TRBV12-4 with TRBJ2-6; TCRdb calls TRBD1, which cannot be checked without DNA. The CDR3 extends over 15 amino acids. CDR3 loop: CASSLGPRGANVLTF.

This chain links TRBV12-3 or TRBV12-4 with TRBJ1-4. This CDR3 region has 11 residues. The CDR3 reads CASSLGEKLFF.

The V gene is TRBV28, the J gene TRBJ2-3. CDR1 MDHEN and CDR2 SYDVKM come from the germline V gene. The CDR3 loop spans 15 amino acids. The CDR3 loop reads CASSLLASSTDTQYF.

The rearrangement uses TRBV7-9 and TRBJ2-3; TCRdb reports TRBD2, a call that lacks DNA to check it against. CDR3 size: 15 residues. CDR1 is SEHNR and CDR2 is FQNEAQ in the germline V gene (reference sequence). The CDR3 here is CASSYAAGVYDTQYF.

The J gene is TRBJ2-5, the V gene TRBV24-1. The CDR3 is 13 amino acids. The germline V gene encodes CDR1 KGHDR and CDR2 SFDVKD. CDR3 region: CATSDSAPETQYF.

The chain links TRBV5-4 to TRBJ2-2. The V gene's germline CDR1 is SGHNT and CDR2 YYREEE (reference sequence). The CDR3 runs to 16 residues. The CDR3 region is CASSLAGPLNTGELFF.

The chain is built from TRBV5-1 and TRBJ2-1. This CDR3 region has 13 residues. Germline-derived CDR1 and CDR2 are SGHRS and YFSETQ. The CDR3 spells CASSLAGVYEQFF. Looking up the rest from reference TRBV5-1 and TRBJ2-1 gives the full variable domain: KAGVTQTPRYLIKTRGQQVTLSCSPISGHRSVSWYQQTPGQGLQFLFEYFSETQRNKGNFPGRFSGRQFSNSRSEMNVSTLELGDSALYLCASSLAGVYEQFFGPGTRLTVL.

The V and J genes are TRBV30 and TRBJ1-5; with no DNA, the TCRdb D assignment of TRBD1 cannot be verified. The germline V gene encodes CDR1 GTSNPN and CDR2 SVGIG (reference sequence). CDR3 size: 13 residues. The CDR3 reads CAWTGGNNQPQHF.

The CDR3 protein is CASSLWGNTGELFF. V usage is TRBV7-9 and J usage is TRBJ2-2. Germline V gene sequence: CDR1 SEHNR, CDR2 FQNEAQ (reference sequence). The CDR3 totals 14 residues.